This T cell receptor (beta chain) was obtained from a study of graft-versus-host responses after intestinal transplantation. Looking at the study overall: Each of the recipients got a multivisceral, liver-intestinal, or isolated intestinal transplant.

Study-wide results and caveats: Recipient marrow harbored GvH clones, some of which surfaced first in ileum or blood.

About this clone itself: Its antigen is unknown.

The repertoire was sequenced with immunoSEQ multiplex PCR; TCRdb's copy has only in-frame clones and lacks some. The sample has under 80,000 clones, about 92% seen once. The source is a human patient who received an intestinal transplant, so some T cells may come from the graft donor. Specimen: PBMCs, collected 98 days after intestinal transplantation.

The CDR3 region is CASARLAGLAKNIQYF. CDR3 nucleotide sequence: TGTGCCAGCGCCAGACTAGCGGGTTTAGCCAAAAACATTCAGTACTTC. The chain is built from TRBV27 and TRBJ2-4; 10 positions agree with TRBD2. J lost 0 bases, V lost 8 bases, and 7 bases had no gene match. Germline CDR1 MNHEY, CDR2 SMNVEV (reference sequence). The length of the CDR3 is 16 residues.